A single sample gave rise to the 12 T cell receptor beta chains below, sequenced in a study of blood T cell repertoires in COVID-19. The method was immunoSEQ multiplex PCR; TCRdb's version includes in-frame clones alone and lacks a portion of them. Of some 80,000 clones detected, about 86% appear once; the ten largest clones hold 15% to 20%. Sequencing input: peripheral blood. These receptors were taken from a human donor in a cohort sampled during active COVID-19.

The CDR3 nucleotides read TGTGCCAGCAGGGCCATAGGGGGCAATCAGCCCCAGCATTTT. It is translated as CASRAIGGNQPQHF. The chain links TRBV5-8 to TRBJ1-5; maybe TRBD1 (5 bases). This CDR3 spans 14 amino acids. Trimming left V 5 bases short and J 2 bases short, with 11 bases between. Germline values: CDR1 SGHTS, CDR2 YDEGEE.

The CDR3 DNA reads TGTGCCAGCAGTACGGGGGGCTATGGCTACACCTTC. Its protein product is CASSTGGYGYTF. The rearrangement links TRBV3-1 (or the pseudogene TRBV3-2) to TRBJ1-2, with D possibly being TRBD1 (5 bases). Germline V CDR1 and CDR2: LGHDT, YNNKEL (reference sequence). The V end was cut by 6 bases, the J end by 4 bases, with 9 bases between. This CDR3 is 12 amino acids long.

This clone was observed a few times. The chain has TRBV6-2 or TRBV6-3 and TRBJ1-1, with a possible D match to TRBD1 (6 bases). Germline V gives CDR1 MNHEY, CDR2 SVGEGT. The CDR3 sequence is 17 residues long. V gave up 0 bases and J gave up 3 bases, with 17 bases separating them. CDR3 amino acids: CASSYSLGALSYTEAFF. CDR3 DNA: TGTGCCAGCAGTTACTCGTTGGGGGCTCTGTCCTACACTGAAGCTTTCTTT.

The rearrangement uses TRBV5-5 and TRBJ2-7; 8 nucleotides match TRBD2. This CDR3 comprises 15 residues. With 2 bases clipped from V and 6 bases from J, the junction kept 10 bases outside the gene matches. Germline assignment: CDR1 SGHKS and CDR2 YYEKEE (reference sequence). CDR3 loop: CASSLYPGGTGEQYF. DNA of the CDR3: TGTGCCAGCAGCTTATACCCGGGGGGGACGGGCGAGCAGTACTTC.

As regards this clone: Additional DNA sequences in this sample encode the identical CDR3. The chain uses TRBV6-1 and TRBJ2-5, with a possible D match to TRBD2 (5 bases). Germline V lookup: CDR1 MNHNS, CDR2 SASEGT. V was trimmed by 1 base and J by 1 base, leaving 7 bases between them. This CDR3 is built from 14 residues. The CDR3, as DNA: TGTGCCAGCAGTGAAGGAGGGTTCCAAGAGACCCAGTACTTC. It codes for CASSEGGFQETQYF.

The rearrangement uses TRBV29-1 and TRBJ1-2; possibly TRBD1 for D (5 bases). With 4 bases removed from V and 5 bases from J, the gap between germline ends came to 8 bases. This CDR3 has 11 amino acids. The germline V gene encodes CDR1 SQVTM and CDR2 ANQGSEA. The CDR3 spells CSVGGAYGYTF. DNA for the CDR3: TGCAGCGTTGGCGGGGCTTATGGCTACACCTTC.

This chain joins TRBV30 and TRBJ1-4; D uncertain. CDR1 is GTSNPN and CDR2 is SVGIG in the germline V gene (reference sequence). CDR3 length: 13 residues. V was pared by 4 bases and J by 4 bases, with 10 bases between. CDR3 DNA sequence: TGTGCCTGGAAGGGTCGGGGTAATGAAAAACTGTTTTTT. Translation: CAWKGRGNEKLFF.

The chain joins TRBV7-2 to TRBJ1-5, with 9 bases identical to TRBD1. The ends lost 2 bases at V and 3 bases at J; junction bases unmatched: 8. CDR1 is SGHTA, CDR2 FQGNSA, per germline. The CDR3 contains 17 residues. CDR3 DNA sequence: TGTGCCAGCAGCTTATCCACAGGGGGCGCGATCAATCAGCCCCAGCATTTT. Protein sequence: CASSLSTGGAINQPQHF.

The CDR3 sequence: CSVVGGSVYEQYF. CDR3 DNA sequence: TGCAGCGTTGTAGGGGGCAGTGTCTACGAGCAGTACTTC. The V and J genes are TRBV29-1 and TRBJ2-7, with 7 positions matching TRBD1. The CDR3 has 13 residues. Germline lookup yields CDR1 SQVTM and CDR2 ANQGSEA. Trimming removed 4 bases from V and 3 bases from J; junction bases left unmatched: 6.

CDR3 amino acids: CASSSPRGRGHYGYTF. CDR3 nucleotide sequence: TGTGCCAGCAGTTCCCCCAGGGGTAGGGGGCACTATGGCTACACCTTC. The V gene is TRBV28, the J gene TRBJ1-2; 7 bases fit TRBD1. Unmatched junction bases numbered 11, after V lost 4 bases and J lost 3 bases. Germline loops: CDR1 MDHEN, CDR2 SYDVKM. CDR3 length: 16 residues.

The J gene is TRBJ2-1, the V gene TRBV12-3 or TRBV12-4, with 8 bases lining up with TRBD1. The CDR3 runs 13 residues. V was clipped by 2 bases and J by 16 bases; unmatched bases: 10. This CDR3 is CASSLPDREKVFF. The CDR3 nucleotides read TGTGCCAGCAGTTTACCGGACAGGGAAAAAGTTTTCTTC.

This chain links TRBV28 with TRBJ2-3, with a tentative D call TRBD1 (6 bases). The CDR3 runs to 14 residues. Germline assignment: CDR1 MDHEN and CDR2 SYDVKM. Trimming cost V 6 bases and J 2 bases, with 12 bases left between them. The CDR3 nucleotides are TGTGCCAGCAGGGTCCGACAGGACACAGATACGCAGTATTTT. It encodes CASRVRQDTDTQYF. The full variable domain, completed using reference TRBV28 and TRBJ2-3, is DVKVTQSSRYLVKRTGEKVFLECVQDMDHENMFWYRQDPGLGLRLIYFSYDVKMKEKGDIPEGYSVSREKKERFSLILESASTNQTSMYLCASRVRQDTDTQYFGPGTRLTVL.